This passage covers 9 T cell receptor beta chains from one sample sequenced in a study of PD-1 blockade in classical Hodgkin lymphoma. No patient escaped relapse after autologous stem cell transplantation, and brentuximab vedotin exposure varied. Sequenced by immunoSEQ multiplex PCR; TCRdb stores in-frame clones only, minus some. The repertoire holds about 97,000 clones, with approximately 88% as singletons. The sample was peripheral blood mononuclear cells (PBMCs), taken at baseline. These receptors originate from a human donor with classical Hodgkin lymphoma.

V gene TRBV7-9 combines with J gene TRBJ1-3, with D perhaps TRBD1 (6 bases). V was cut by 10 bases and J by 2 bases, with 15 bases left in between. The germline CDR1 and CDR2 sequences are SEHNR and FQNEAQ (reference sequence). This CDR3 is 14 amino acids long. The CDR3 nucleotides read TGTGCCATAGACAGGCCGCAGGCTGGAAACACCATATATTTT. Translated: CAIDRPQAGNTIYF.

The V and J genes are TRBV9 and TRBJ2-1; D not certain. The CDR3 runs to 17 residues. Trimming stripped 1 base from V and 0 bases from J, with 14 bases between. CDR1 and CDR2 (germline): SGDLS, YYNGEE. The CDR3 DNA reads TGTGCCAGCAGCGTATACGCGACCAGAAGCTCCTACAATGAGCAGTTCTTC. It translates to CASSVYATRSSYNEQFF.

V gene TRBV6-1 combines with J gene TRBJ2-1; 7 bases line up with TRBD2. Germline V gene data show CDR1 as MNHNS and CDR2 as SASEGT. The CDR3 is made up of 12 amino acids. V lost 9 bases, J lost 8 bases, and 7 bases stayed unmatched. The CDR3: CASGTNVYEQFF. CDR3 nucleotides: TGTGCCAGTGGGACTAACGTCTATGAGCAGTTCTTC.

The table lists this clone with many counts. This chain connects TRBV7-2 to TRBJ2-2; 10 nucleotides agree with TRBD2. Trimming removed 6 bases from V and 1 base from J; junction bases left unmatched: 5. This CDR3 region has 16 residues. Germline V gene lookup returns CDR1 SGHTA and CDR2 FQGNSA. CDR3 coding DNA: TGTGCCAGCAGAAGGACTAGCGGAATGAACACCGGGGAGCTGTTTTTT. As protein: CASRRTSGMNTGELFF.

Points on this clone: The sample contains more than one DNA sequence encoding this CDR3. The CDR3 spells CAISPTSGGGETQYF. The CDR3 DNA sequence: TGTGCCATCAGTCCGACTAGCGGGGGAGGGGAGACCCAGTACTTC. This chain joins TRBV10-3 and TRBJ2-5, with 12 nucleotides matching TRBD2. V shed 5 bases and J 5 bases; nucleotides not matched to a gene: 6. The CDR3 is made up of 15 amino acids. Looked up from germline, CDR1 is ENHRY and CDR2 is SYGVKD.

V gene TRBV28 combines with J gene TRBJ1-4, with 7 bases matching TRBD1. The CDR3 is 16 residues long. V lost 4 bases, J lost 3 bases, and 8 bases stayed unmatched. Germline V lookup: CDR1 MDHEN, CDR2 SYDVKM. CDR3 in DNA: TGTGCCAGCAGTTCAGGGGGGGTTGGGGCTAATGAAAAACTGTTTTTT. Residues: CASSSGGVGANEKLFF.

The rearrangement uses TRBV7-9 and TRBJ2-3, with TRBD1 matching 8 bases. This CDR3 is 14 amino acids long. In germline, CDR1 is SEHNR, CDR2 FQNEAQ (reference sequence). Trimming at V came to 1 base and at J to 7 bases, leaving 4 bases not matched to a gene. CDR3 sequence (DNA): TGTGCCAGCAGCTTAGAACAGGGGGTCAATACGCAGTATTTT. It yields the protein CASSLEQGVNTQYF.

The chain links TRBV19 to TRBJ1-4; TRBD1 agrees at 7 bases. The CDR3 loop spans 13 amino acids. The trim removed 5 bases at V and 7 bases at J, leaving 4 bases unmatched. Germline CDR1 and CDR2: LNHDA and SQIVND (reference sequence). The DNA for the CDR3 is TGTGCCAGTAGTGGGACAGTAACTGAAAAACTGTTTTTT. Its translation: CASSGTVTEKLFF.

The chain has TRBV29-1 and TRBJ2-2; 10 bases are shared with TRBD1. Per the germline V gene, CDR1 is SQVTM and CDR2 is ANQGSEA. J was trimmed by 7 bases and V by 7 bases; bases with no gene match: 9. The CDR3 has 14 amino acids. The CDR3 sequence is CSARQGADFGELFF. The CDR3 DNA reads TGCAGCGCGAGACAGGGGGCAGATTTCGGGGAGCTGTTTTTT.